The 10 T cell receptor beta chains in this list originate from one sample, sequenced in a study of cytomegalovirus exposure and HLA in healthy donors. PCR used 60 Vbeta primers and 13 Jbeta primers. Libraries were prepared by immunoSEQ multiplex PCR; TCRdb keeps only in-frame clonotypes and omits some of them. Of 150,000 to 200,000 clones listed, less than 80% are singletons. The sequenced sample was PBMCs. Every receptor here comes from a female donor in good health and CMV-seronegative.

This chain uses TRBV19 with TRBJ2-3; D not resolved. There are 11 residues in the CDR3. The germline gives CDR1 LNHDA, CDR2 SQIVND (reference sequence). The V and J ends lost 4 bases and 14 bases respectively, with 13 bases between them. The CDR3 loop is CASSSSSQRYF. DNA for the CDR3: TGTGCCAGTAGTAGCTCCTCCCAGCGGTATTTT.

This chain uses TRBV30 with TRBJ2-5; D not resolved. With 5 bases removed from V and 0 bases from J, the gap between germline ends came to 7 bases. There are 12 residues in the CDR3. The germline CDR1 and CDR2 sequences are GTSNPN and SVGIG (reference sequence). In nucleotides, the CDR3 is TGTGCCTGGCGGGTATACCAAGAGACCCAGTACTTC. It yields the protein CAWRVYQETQYF.

This chain links TRBV2 with TRBJ1-2, with 12 bases identical to TRBD1. The V segment lost 6 bases and the J segment 4 bases; nucleotides outside the gene matches: 9. The V gene's germline CDR1 is SNHLY and CDR2 FYNNEI. The CDR3 has 16 amino acids. The CDR3 loop reads CASRPGTGGAGYGYTF. In DNA form, the CDR3 reads TGTGCCAGCAGACCCGGGACAGGGGGCGCTGGCTATGGCTACACCTTC. Full variable domain (missing parts from reference TRBV2 and TRBJ1-2): EPEVTQTPSHQVTQMGQEVILRCVPISNHLYFYWYRQILGQKVEFLVSFYNNEISEKSEIFDDQFSVERPDGSNFTLKIRSTKLEDSAMYFCASRPGTGGAGYGYTFGSGTRLTVV.

The V and J genes are TRBV5-4 and TRBJ2-7; D may be TRBD2 (6 bases). The CDR3 extends over 12 amino acids. V dropped 4 bases and J dropped 6 bases, with 11 bases sitting between them. From germline, CDR1 is SGHNT and CDR2 YYREEE (reference sequence). In nucleotides, the CDR3 is TGTGCCAGCAGCCCGTCCGGGGGCGAGCAGTACTTC. Residues: CASSPSGGEQYF.

V and J are TRBV6-1 and TRBJ2-1; 9 bases match TRBD1. The CDR3 runs to 13 residues. J lost 16 bases, V lost 2 bases, and 9 bases had no gene match. CDR1 and CDR2 from the germline V gene are MNHNS and SASEGT. CDR3 coding DNA: TGTGCCAGCAGTGAACTCTTGGACAGGGGATTTTTCTTC. This translates into CASSELLDRGFFF.

The J gene is TRBJ2-5, the V gene TRBV9; the D gene is possibly TRBD2 (6 bases). Looked up from germline, CDR1 is SGDLS and CDR2 is YYNGEE. The V end lost 0 bases, the J end lost 5 bases, and 11 bases lay between the germline ends. CDR3 length: 14 residues. The CDR3 DNA follows: TGTGCCAGCAGCGTAGGGGGCGGAGGGGAGACCCAGTACTTC. Translated: CASSVGGGGETQYF.

The chain couples TRBV5-5 to TRBJ1-2, with D maybe TRBD1 (5 bases). CDR1 is SGHKS and CDR2 is YYEKEE in the germline V gene (reference sequence). The CDR3 has 13 amino acids. Trimming left V 0 bases short and J 6 bases short, with 9 bases between. CDR3 nucleotides: TGTGCCAGCAGCTTGGGTGGGGGGAATGGCTACACCTTC. Amino acids: CASSLGGGNGYTF. Together with reference TRBV5-5 and TRBJ1-2, the CDR3 gives the full variable domain: DAGVTQSPTHLIKTRGQQVTLRCSPISGHKSVSWYQQVLGQGPQFIFQYYEKEERGRGNFPDRFSARQFPNYSSELNVNALLLGDSALYLCASSLGGGNGYTFGSGTRLTVV.

The V and J genes are TRBV6-1 and TRBJ2-7; the D is unclear. V was shortened by 7 bases and J by 0 bases, with 7 bases between the two germline ends. This CDR3 spans 12 amino acids. From germline, CDR1 is MNHNS and CDR2 SASEGT. CDR3 region: CASTLSSYEQYF. CDR3 DNA: TGTGCCAGCACCCTGAGCTCCTACGAGCAGTACTTC.

The chain joins TRBV27 to TRBJ2-5; 7 bases map to TRBD2. The CDR3 is made up of 13 amino acids. The V and J ends lost 6 bases and 5 bases, in that order; junction bases with no gene match: 6. The V gene's germline CDR1 is MNHEY and CDR2 SMNVEV (reference sequence). The DNA for the CDR3 is TGTGCCAGCAGGTGGGGGGGGTGGGAGACCCAGTACTTC. It specifies CASRWGGWETQYF.

This clone was seen once. This chain joins TRBV11-2 and TRBJ1-3; D is undetermined. Germline V gene sequence: CDR1 SGHAT, CDR2 FQNNGV. Trimming shortened V by 0 bases and J by 0 bases, and 12 bases separated the two germline ends. CDR3 length: 17 residues. CDR3 amino acids: CASSLEGARSSGNTIYF. DNA for the CDR3: TGTGCCAGCAGCTTAGAGGGTGCACGGAGCTCTGGAAACACCATATATTTT. Together with reference TRBV11-2 and TRBJ1-3, the CDR3 gives the full variable domain: EAGVAQSPRYKIIEKRQSVAFWCNPISGHATLYWYQQILGQGPKLLIQFQNNGVVDDSQLPKDRFSAERLKGVDSTLKIQPAKLEDSAVYLCASSLEGARSSGNTIYFGEGSWLTVV.